The 4 T cell receptor beta chains below all came from one sample that was sequenced in a study of regulatory T cells in long-lasting Graves disease. Time point in this sample: newly diagnosed GD, antithyroid drugs for less than 3 months. PBMC RNA served as the TCR library source. CDR3-region Arm-PCR and iRepertoire HTBI primers produced the TCR beta libraries. TCRdb processed the multiplex PCR reads anew with MiXCR; each CDR3 protein has one entry. In the table there are a few hundred thousand distinct CDR3 sequences, about 11% of which are singletons. These data also formed part of another study, on T cells in Graves' hyperthyroidism and ophthalmopathy.

The source was peripheral blood mononuclear cells (PBMCs), collected at new diagnosis, from a patient treated with antithyroid drugs. These receptors came from a woman younger than 35 with Graves disease.

Ten or more counts support this clonotype. This chain uses TRBV12-3 or TRBV12-4 with TRBJ1-2; 8 nucleotides match TRBD1. V lost 5 bases to trimming and J lost 7 bases; unmatched junction nucleotides: 9. CDR3 length: 14 residues. The CDR3 region is CASSRRTGRGGYTF. The CDR3 nucleotides are TGTGCCAGCAGTAGAAGGACAGGGCGGGGTGGCTACACCTTC.

The CDR3 nucleotides are TGTGCCACCAGTTCCGGGACTAGCGGGCTCAACACCGGGGAGCTGTTTTTT. Translating gives CATSSGTSGLNTGELFF. The chain carries TRBV24-1 and TRBJ2-2; 12 bases are a match to TRBD2. The J segment lost 2 bases and the V segment lost 6 bases, leaving 6 bases of the junction unmatched. This CDR3 has 17 amino acids. Germline V gives CDR1 KGHDR, CDR2 SFDVKD.

This clonotype was counted at least ten times. The chain joins TRBV28 to TRBJ2-1; tentatively, D is TRBD2 (6 bases). Trimming removed 3 bases at V and 8 bases at J, with 23 bases between. The CDR3 has 17 amino acids. Germline V CDR1 and CDR2: MDHEN, SYDVKM. The DNA of the CDR3 is TGTGCCAGCAGTTTCCGTCTACTGGAGGGGTTTAACTATGAGCAGTTCTTC. Translation gives CASSFRLLEGFNYEQFF. Complete variable domain (other parts from reference TRBV28 and TRBJ2-1): DVKVTQSSRYLVKRTGEKVFLECVQDMDHENMFWYRQDPGLGLRLIYFSYDVKMKEKGDIPEGYSVSREKKERFSLILESASTNQTSMYLCASSFRLLEGFNYEQFFGPGTRLTVL.

The J gene is TRBJ2-1, the V gene TRBV7-9, with no clear D. The CDR3 loop spans 12 amino acids. The V gene's germline CDR1 is SEHNR and CDR2 FQNEAQ (reference sequence). Trimming cost V 4 bases and J 7 bases, with 8 bases left between them. The CDR3 region is CASSSFGNEQFF. CDR3 sequence (DNA): TGTGCCAGCAGCTCTTTCGGGAATGAGCAGTTCTTC.